The 10 T cell receptor beta chains listed next were all sequenced from one sample in a study of blood T cell repertoires in COVID-19. Clones were sequenced by immunoSEQ multiplex PCR, and TCRdb holds only the in-frame ones, with some missing. The data contain about 160,000 clones, roughly 90% of them singletons. The material sequenced was PBMCs or T cells enriched from blood (not recorded which). These receptors came from a woman aged 45 to 65 who had recovered from COVID-19.

In its sample, this clone was seen once. This chain joins TRBV5-8 and TRBJ2-3, with 8 bases matching TRBD1. The germline V gene has CDR1 SGHTS and CDR2 YDEGEE. The junction had 1 base not matched to a gene; V was cut back by 0 bases and J by 4 bases. This CDR3 comprises 14 residues. The DNA of the CDR3 is TGTGCCAGCAGCTTGGACAGGGGGGCAGATACGCAGTATTTT. Its translation: CASSLDRGADTQYF. Full variable domain (rest looked up from reference TRBV5-8 and TRBJ2-3): EAGVTQSPTHLIKTRGQQATLRCSPISGHTSVYWYQQALGLGLQFLLWYDEGEERNRGNFPPRFSGRQFPNYSSELNVNALELEDSALYLCASSLDRGADTQYFGPGTRLTVL.

The V gene is TRBV9, the J gene TRBJ2-7, with 7 bases lining up with TRBD1. The germline gives CDR1 SGDLS, CDR2 YYNGEE. With 0 bases clipped from V and 2 bases from J, the junction kept 5 bases outside the gene matches. The CDR3 is made up of 15 amino acids. The CDR3 bases are TGTGCCAGCAGCGTAGGGCCCGGGACAGCCTACGAGCAGTACTTC. Encoded protein: CASSVGPGTAYEQYF. The entire variable domain, with the rest obtained from reference TRBV9 and TRBJ2-7, is as follows: DSGVTQTPKHLITATGQRVTLRCSPRSGDLSVYWYQQSLDQGLQFLIQYYNGEERAKGNILERFSAQQFPDLHSELNLSSLELGDSALYFCASSVGPGTAYEQYFGPGTRLTVT.

V and J are TRBV5-1 and TRBJ2-5; D is ambiguous. The CDR3 totals 11 residues. Germline values: CDR1 SGHRS, CDR2 YFSETQ. Trimming removed 0 bases from V and 7 bases from J, with 4 bases in between. In DNA form, the CDR3 reads TGCGCCAGCAGCTTGGCCGGGACCCAGTACTTC. Translating it yields CASSLAGTQYF. Combining the CDR3 with reference TRBV5-1 and TRBJ2-5 gives the whole variable domain KAGVTQTPRYLIKTRGQQVTLSCSPISGHRSVSWYQQTPGQGLQFLFEYFSETQRNKGNFPGRFSGRQFSNSRSEMNVSTLELGDSALYLCASSLAGTQYFGPGTRLLVL.

The chain uses TRBV27 and TRBJ2-7, with 13 bases lining up with TRBD2. Trimming cost V 7 bases and J 4 bases; bases outside gene matches: 10. CDR1 is MNHEY and CDR2 is SMNVEV in the germline V gene (reference sequence). This CDR3 spans 16 amino acids. CDR3 protein: CASIRLAGGPPYEQYF. In DNA form, the CDR3 reads TGTGCCAGCATTCGACTAGCGGGGGGCCCACCTTACGAGCAGTACTTC.

The chain links TRBV6-5 to TRBJ1-1, with TRBD1 as a possible D gene (6 bases). V was trimmed by 6 bases and J by 6 bases, leaving 20 bases between them. This CDR3 contains 15 residues. Germline assignment: CDR1 MNHEY and CDR2 SVGAGI. CDR3 protein: CASRRNREKGAEAFF. DNA of the CDR3: TGTGCCAGCAGAAGAAACAGGGAGAAGGGAGCTGAAGCTTTCTTT.

V is TRBV19 and J is TRBJ2-5; TRBD2 matches 10 bases. Losses at the gene ends were 6 bases for V and 5 bases for J; bases not matched to a gene: 9. This CDR3 region has 15 residues. The germline V gene encodes CDR1 LNHDA and CDR2 SQIVND (reference sequence). In DNA, the CDR3 is TGTGCCAGTAGGGCAAGCGGGGGGGTCGACGAGACCCAGTACTTC. Translation: CASRASGGVDETQYF. The whole variable domain, filled in from reference TRBV19 and TRBJ2-5, reads DGGITQSPKYLFRKEGQNVTLSCEQNLNHDAMYWYRQDPGQGLRLIYYSQIVNDFQKGDIAEGYSVSREKKESFPLTVTSAQKNPTAFYLCASRASGGVDETQYFGPGTRLLVL.

V and J are TRBV9 and TRBJ1-1, with D maybe TRBD1 (6 bases). The length of the CDR3 is 13 residues. V dropped 0 bases and J dropped 11 bases, with 14 bases sitting between them. Germline CDR1 is SGDLS and CDR2 is YYNGEE. CDR3 DNA sequence: TGTGCCAGCAGCGTAGGGGGGCTTGATGGGGCTTTCTTT. Translated: CASSVGGLDGAFF.

This chain connects TRBV9 to TRBJ1-2, with 8 positions matching TRBD1. Trimming took 3 bases from V and 6 from J; bases not matched to a gene: 7. Germline loops: CDR1 SGDLS, CDR2 YYNGEE. This CDR3 contains 14 residues. CDR3 residues: CASSGGQGTHGYTF. In DNA, the CDR3 is TGTGCCAGCAGCGGTGGACAGGGAACCCATGGCTACACCTTC.

This clone was seen more than once but under ten times. The chain joins TRBV29-1 to TRBJ1-1, with unresolved D. Deletions cut 7 bases from V and 1 base from J, with 16 bases between. Per the germline V gene, CDR1 is SQVTM and CDR2 is ANQGSEA. The CDR3 runs to 14 residues. The CDR3 region has the DNA TGCAGCGGAGTCTTAGGACTGAAGAACACTGAAGCTTTCTTT. Its protein is CSGVLGLKNTEAFF.

The chain uses TRBV11-3 and TRBJ2-7; D is perhaps TRBD1 (7 bases). The CDR3 runs to 16 residues. V was clipped by 0 bases and J by 4 bases, with 16 bases between them. Germline CDR1 reads SGHNT; CDR2 reads YENEEA. The CDR3 region has the DNA TGTGCCAGCAGCTTAGATAACGGAGGGGGCACTTACGAGCAGTACTTC. Residues: CASSLDNGGGTYEQYF. Full variable domain (outside the CDR3, taken from reference TRBV11-3 and TRBJ2-7): EAGVVQSPRYKIIEKKQPVAFWCNPISGHNTLYWYLQNLGQGPELLIRYENEEAVDDSQLPKDRFSAERLKGVDSTLKIQPAELGDSAVYLCASSLDNGGGTYEQYFGPGTRLTVT.